The 7 T cell receptor beta chains below were found in one sample sequenced in a study of cytomegalovirus exposure and HLA in healthy donors. PCR primers comprised 60 Vbeta and 13 Jbeta primers. Profiling relied on immunoSEQ multiplex PCR, and the TCRdb table lists in-frame clones only, not all of them. Of 150,000 to 200,000 clones in the sample, around 82% were seen once. The sample was PBMCs. The origin of the receptors is a woman aged 25 to 39 in good health and CMV-seropositive.

This chain links TRBV25-1 with TRBJ1-1; 7 bases match TRBD1. The length of the CDR3 is 13 residues. The germline V gene has CDR1 MGHDK and CDR2 SYGVNS. V lost 5 bases and J lost 1; bases outside the gene matches: 1. The CDR3 sequence is CASSRTGNTEAFF. The CDR3 DNA reads TGTGCCAGCAGTCGGACAGGGAACACTGAAGCTTTCTTT.

The chain joins TRBV6-1 to TRBJ2-1; 13 bases map to TRBD2. Germline V lookup: CDR1 MNHNS, CDR2 SASEGT. Trimming cost V 2 bases and J 9 bases; bases outside gene matches: 4. CDR3 size: 15 residues. CDR3 in DNA: TGTGCCAGCAGTGAAAGGACTAGCGGGAGTAGTGAGCAGTTCTTC. As protein: CASSERTSGSSEQFF.

This sequence joins TRBV5-1 and TRBJ2-2; 9 bases agree with TRBD2. The length of the CDR3 is 13 residues. V dropped 5 bases and J dropped 6; count of bases not matched to a gene: 2. In germline, CDR1 is SGHRS, CDR2 YFSETQ. The CDR3 coding sequence is TGCGCCAGCAGGCTAGCGGGACCCGGGGAGCTGTTTTTT. This encodes CASRLAGPGELFF.

V is TRBV18 and J is TRBJ2-7; possible D gene TRBD1, 5 bases. Trimming cost V 0 bases and J 2 bases, with 11 bases left between them. CDR3 size: 15 residues. CDR1 is KGHSH and CDR2 is LQKENI in the germline V gene. As DNA, the CDR3 is TGTGCCAGCTCACCACCAGGGGCAACCCCCTACGAGCAGTACTTC. Residues: CASSPPGATPYEQYF. The whole variable domain, filled in from reference TRBV18 and TRBJ2-7, reads NAGVMQNPRHLVRRRGQEARLRCSPMKGHSHVYWYRQLPEEGLKFMVYLQKENIIDESGMPKERFSAEFPKEGPSILRIQQVVRGDSAAYFCASSPPGATPYEQYFGPGTRLTVT.

The chain is built from TRBV7-3 and TRBJ2-7, with TRBD2 matching 9 bases. The CDR3 extends over 20 amino acids. CDR1 is SGHTA, CDR2 FQGTGA, per germline. Losses at the gene ends were 1 base for V and 1 base for J; bases not matched to a gene: 17. CDR3 protein: CASSLIPRLAASKTSYEQYF. The CDR3 nucleotides read TGTGCCAGCAGCTTAATACCGCGACTAGCGGCTTCCAAAACTTCCTACGAGCAGTACTTC. Full variable domain (rest looked up from reference TRBV7-3 and TRBJ2-7): GAGVSQTPSNKVTEKGKYVELRCDPISGHTALYWYRQSLGQGPEFLIYFQGTGAADDSGLPNDRFFAVRPEGSVSTLKIQRTERGDSAVYLCASSLIPRLAASKTSYEQYFGPGTRLTVT.

V and J are TRBV2 and TRBJ1-2; weak D call: TRBD1 (6 bases). Looked up from germline, CDR1 is SNHLY and CDR2 is FYNNEI. V lost 7 bases and J lost 2, with 14 bases in between. The CDR3 is made up of 14 amino acids. The CDR3 sequence: CASTPGTGNYGYTF. CDR3 coding DNA: TGTGCCAGCACCCCAGGTACAGGGAACTATGGCTACACCTTC.

The J gene is TRBJ1-2, the V gene TRBV29-1; unclear D gene. The germline V gene has CDR1 SQVTM and CDR2 ANQGSEA. The CDR3 consists of 12 residues. The V end was cut by 4 bases, the J end by 4 bases, with 10 bases between. The CDR3 sequence: CSVGWSGYGYTF. CDR3 in DNA: TGCAGCGTTGGTTGGAGCGGCTATGGCTACACCTTC.